This TCR beta chain came from a study of T-cell reconstitution after alpha-beta-depleted transplantation in children listed by TCRdb under 2016. At the level of the whole study: T-cell immune reconstitution after TCRalphabeta/CD19-depleted allogeneic hematopoietic cell transplantation in children was quantitatively tracked in the study by means of TCR repertoire profiling.

This clonotype showed up just a few times. The specificity of this receptor is unknown. It has no much larger one-base neighbor in the sample; base qualities were not kept. The CDR3 spans 15 residues, from the cysteine through the phenylalanine. The retained sequence is limited to the CDR3, 45 bases, with the frame set at the first base. V sheds 7 bases and J sheds 4 bases, leaving 17 bases between their ends. To prepare the library, PCR was applied. Sequenced using an Illumina HiSeq 2500. To normalize quantification of the TCRbeta repertoire, the TCR libraries were built with molecular barcoding that relied on unique molecular identifiers. Clones were called with MiXCR by TCRdb after fastp trimmed the public reads at Q25, and only in-frame beta chains were retained. Rows are unified per CDR3 protein, each entry keeping the most common DNA and genes. The sample has about 640,000 distinct CDR3 sequences on record, approximately 15% of them singletons. The top ten clonotypes cover 0.8% to 1.1% of the sample.

The chain employs TRBV12-3 or TRBV12-4 and TRBJ1-5, with a weak D call of TRBD1 (6 bases match). This TCR was sampled from a human donor who donated a stem cell graft to a child with acute myeloid leukemia. The sequenced sample was PBMCs from the stem cell graft donor, obtained from the stem cell graft. The CDR3 amino acid sequence is: CASIRGDTLNQPQHF. At the DNA level, the sequence is TGTGCCAGCATAAGGGGGGACACACTAAATCAGCCCCAGCATTTT.